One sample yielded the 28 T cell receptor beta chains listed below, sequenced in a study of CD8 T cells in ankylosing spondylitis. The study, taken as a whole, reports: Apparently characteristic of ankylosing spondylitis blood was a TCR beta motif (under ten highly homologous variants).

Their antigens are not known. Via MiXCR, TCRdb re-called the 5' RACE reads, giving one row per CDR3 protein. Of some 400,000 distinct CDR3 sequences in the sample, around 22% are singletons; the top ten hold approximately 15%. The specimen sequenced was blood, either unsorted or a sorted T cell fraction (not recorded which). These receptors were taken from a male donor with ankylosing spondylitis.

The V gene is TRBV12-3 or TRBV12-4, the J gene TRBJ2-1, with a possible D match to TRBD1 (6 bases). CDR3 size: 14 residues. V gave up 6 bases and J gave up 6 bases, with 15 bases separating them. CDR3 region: CASSYRDTSNEQFF. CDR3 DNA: TGTGCCAGCAGCTACAGGGATACGTCCAATGAGCAGTTCTTC.

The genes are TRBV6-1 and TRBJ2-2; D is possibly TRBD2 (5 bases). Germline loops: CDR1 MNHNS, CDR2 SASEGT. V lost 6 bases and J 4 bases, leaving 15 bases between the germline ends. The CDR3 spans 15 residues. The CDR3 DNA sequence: TGTGCCAGCAGCCTCGAGGGTGTAGCCACCGGGGAGCTGTTTTTT. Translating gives CASSLEGVATGELFF.

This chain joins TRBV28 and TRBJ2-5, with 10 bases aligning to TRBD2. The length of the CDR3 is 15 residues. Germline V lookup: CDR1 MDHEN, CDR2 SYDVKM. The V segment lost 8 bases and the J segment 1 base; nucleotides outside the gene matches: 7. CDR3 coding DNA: TGTGCCAGCCGGACTAGCGGAGGCGCCCAAGAGACCCAGTACTTC. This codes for CASRTSGGAQETQYF.

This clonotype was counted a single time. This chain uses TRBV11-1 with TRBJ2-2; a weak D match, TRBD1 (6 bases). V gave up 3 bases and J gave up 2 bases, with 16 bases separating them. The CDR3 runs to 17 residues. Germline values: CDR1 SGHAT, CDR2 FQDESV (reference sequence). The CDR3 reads CASSFPRDTRNTGELFF. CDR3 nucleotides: TGTGCCAGCAGCTTCCCCCGGGACACCCGCAACACCGGGGAGCTGTTTTTT.

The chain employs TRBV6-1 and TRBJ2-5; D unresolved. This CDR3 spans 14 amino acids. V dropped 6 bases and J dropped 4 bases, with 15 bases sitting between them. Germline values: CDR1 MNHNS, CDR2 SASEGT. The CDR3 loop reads CASSSGHSGETQYF. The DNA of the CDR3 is TGTGCCAGCAGCTCGGGTCATTCGGGAGAGACCCAGTACTTC.

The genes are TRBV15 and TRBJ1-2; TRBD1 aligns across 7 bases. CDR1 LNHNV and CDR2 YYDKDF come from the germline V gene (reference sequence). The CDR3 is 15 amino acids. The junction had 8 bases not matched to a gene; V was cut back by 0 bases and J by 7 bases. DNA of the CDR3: TGTGCCACCAGCAGAGATCAAACAGGGGTCGGTGGCTACACCTTC. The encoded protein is CATSRDQTGVGGYTF.

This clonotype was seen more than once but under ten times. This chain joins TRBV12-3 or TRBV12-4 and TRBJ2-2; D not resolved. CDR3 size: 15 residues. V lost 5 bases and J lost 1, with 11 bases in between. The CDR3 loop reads CASSLHGGNTGELFF. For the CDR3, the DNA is TGTGCCAGCAGTCTCCATGGTGGGAACACCGGGGAGCTGTTTTTT.

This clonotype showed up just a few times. The DNA of the CDR3 is TGCGCCAGCTCGCTCCCGACAGATCACACTGAAGCTTTCTTT. Encoded protein: CASSLPTDHTEAFF. V gene TRBV5-1 combines with J gene TRBJ1-1; TRBD1 might be the D (5 bases). The CDR3 covers 14 residues. The ends were cut back, 7 bases at V and 3 bases at J, with 16 bases in the middle. Germline lookup yields CDR1 SGHRS and CDR2 YFSETQ.

DNA for the CDR3: TGTGCCTGGAGTGTAGCCCAAGAGACCCAGTACTTC. Residues: CAWSVAQETQYF. The rearrangement uses TRBV30 and TRBJ2-5; no reliable D call. The CDR3 has 12 residues. The germline V and J ends were trimmed by 0 bases and 1 base, with 3 bases remaining between them. The V gene's germline CDR1 is GTSNPN and CDR2 SVGIG (reference sequence). Full variable domain (rest looked up from reference TRBV30 and TRBJ2-5): SQTIHQWPATLVQPVGSPLSLECTVEGTSNPNLYWYRQAAGRGLQLLFYSVGIGQISSEVPQNLSASRPQDRQFILSSKKLLLSDSGFYLCAWSVAQETQYFGPGTRLLVL.

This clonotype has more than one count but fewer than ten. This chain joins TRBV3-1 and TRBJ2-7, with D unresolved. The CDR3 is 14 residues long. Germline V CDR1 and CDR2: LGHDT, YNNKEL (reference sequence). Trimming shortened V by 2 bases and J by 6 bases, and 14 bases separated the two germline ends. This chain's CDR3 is CASSQNIKGGEQYF. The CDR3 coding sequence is TGTGCCAGCAGCCAAAATATCAAGGGCGGCGAGCAGTACTTC.

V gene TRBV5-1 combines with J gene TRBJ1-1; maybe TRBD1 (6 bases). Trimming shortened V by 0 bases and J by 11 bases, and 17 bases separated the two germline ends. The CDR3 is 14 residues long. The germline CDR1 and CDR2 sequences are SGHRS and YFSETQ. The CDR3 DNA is TGCGCCAGCAGCTTGGAAATAACAGGGTCCGGGGCTTTCTTT. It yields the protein CASSLEITGSGAFF.

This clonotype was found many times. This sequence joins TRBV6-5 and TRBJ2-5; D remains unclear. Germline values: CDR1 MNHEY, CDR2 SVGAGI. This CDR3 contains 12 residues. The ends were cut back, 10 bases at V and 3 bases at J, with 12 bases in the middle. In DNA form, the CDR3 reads TGTGCCACCCGCGTGGGTGAAGAGACCCAGTACTTC. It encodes CATRVGEETQYF.

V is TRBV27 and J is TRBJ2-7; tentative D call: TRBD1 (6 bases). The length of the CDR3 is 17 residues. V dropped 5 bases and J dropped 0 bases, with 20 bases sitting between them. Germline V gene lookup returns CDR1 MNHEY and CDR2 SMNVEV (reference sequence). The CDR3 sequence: CASSPSYRDISSYEQYF. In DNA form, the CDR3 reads TGTGCCAGCAGTCCATCTTACCGGGACATAAGCTCCTACGAGCAGTACTTC.

In DNA form, the CDR3 reads TGTGCCAGCAGTCCCCAGGGGGCAGTAGTCAATGAGCAGTTCTTC. The encoded protein is CASSPQGAVVNEQFF. The chain combines TRBV12-3 or TRBV12-4 with TRBJ2-1; 8 bases are shared with TRBD1. V was pared by 5 bases and J by 6 bases, with 9 bases of the junction left unmatched. This CDR3 has 15 residues.

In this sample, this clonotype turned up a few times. The CDR3 is CASGWDRSYNEQFF. In DNA form, the CDR3 reads TGTGCCAGCGGTTGGGATCGGTCCTACAATGAGCAGTTCTTC. This rearrangement joins TRBV11-2 to TRBJ2-1; D gene unclear. The germline V and J ends were trimmed by 8 bases and 1 base, with 12 bases remaining between them. The germline CDR1 and CDR2 sequences are SGHAT and FQNNGV. The CDR3 totals 14 residues.

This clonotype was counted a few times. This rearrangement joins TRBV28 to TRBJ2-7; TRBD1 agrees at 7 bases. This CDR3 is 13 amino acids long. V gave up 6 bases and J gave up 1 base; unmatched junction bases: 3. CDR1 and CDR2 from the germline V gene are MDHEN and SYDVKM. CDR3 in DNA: TGTGCCAGCAGGACAGGGATATCCTACGAGCAGTACTTC. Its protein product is CASRTGISYEQYF.

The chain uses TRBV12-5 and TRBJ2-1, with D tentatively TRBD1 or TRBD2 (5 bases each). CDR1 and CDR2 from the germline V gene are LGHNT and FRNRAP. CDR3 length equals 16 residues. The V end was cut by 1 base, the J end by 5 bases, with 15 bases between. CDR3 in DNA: TGTGCTAGTGGTTTGGCGGGACGATGGACCAACAATGAGCAGTTCTTC. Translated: CASGLAGRWTNNEQFF.

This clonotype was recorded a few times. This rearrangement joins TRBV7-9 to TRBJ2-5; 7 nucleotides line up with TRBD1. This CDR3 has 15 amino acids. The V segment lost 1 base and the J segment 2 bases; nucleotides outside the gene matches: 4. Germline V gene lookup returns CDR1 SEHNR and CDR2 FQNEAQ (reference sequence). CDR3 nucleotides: TGTGCCAGCAGCTTAGGAGACAGGGATCAAGAGACCCAGTACTTC. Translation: CASSLGDRDQETQYF.

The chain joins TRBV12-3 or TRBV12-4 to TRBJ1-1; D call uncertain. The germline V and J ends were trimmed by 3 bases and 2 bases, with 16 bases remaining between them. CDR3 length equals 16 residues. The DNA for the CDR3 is TGTGCCAGCAGTTTTGGTCCCGCCAGCGAAAACACTGAAGCTTTCTTT. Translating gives CASSFGPASENTEAFF.

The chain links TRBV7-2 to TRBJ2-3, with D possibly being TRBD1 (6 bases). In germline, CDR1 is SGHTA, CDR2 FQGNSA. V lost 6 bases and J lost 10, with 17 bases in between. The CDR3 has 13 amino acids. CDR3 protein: CASRPISRQAQYF. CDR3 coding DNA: TGTGCCAGCAGGCCTATCTCTAGACAGGCGCAGTATTTT. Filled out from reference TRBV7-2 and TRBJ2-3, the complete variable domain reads GAGVSQSPSNKVTEKGKDVELRCDPISGHTALYWYRQSLGQGLEFLIYFQGNSAPDKSGLPSDRFSAERTGGSVSTLTIQRTQQEDSAVYLCASRPISRQAQYFGPGTRLTVL.

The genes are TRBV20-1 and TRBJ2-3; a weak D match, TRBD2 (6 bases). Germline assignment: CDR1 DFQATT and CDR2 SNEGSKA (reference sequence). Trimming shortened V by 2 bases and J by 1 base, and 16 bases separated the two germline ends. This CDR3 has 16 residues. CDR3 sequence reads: CSARSWGERGTDTQYF. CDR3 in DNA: TGCAGTGCTAGAAGCTGGGGGGAGAGGGGCACAGATACGCAGTATTTT.

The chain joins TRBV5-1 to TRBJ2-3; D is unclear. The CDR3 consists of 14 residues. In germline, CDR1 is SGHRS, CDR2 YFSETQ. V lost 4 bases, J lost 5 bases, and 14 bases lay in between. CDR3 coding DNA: TGCGCCAGCAGCCCATTGGACGGAAAAGATACGCAGTATTTT. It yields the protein CASSPLDGKDTQYF.

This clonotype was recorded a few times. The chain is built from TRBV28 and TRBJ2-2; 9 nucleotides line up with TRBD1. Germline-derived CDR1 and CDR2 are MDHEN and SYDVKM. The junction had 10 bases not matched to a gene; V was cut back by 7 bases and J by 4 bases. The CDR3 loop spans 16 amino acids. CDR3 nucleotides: TGTGCCAGCAACCTGTGGGGGACAGGGCGCACCGGGGAGCTGTTTTTT. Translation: CASNLWGTGRTGELFF.

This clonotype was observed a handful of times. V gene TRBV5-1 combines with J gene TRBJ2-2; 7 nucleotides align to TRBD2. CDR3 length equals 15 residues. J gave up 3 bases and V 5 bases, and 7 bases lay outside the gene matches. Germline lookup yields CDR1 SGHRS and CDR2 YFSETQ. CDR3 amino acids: CASRRVAGDTGELFF. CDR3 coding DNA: TGCGCCAGCAGGAGGGTTGCGGGAGACACCGGGGAGCTGTTTTTT.

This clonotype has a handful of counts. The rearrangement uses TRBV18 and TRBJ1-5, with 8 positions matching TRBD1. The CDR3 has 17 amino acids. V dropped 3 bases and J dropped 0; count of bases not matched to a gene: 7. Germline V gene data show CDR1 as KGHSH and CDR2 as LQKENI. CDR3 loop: CASSPDRDRYSNQPQHF. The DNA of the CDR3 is TGTGCCAGCTCACCGGACCGGGACAGGTATAGCAATCAGCCCCAGCATTTT.

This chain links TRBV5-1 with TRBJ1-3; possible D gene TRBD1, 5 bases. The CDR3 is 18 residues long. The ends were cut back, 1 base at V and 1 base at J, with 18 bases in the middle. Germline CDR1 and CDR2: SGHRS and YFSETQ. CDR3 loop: CASSLFGTDGLSGNTIYF. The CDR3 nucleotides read TGCGCCAGCAGCTTGTTTGGGACCGACGGGCTATCTGGAAACACCATATATTTT.

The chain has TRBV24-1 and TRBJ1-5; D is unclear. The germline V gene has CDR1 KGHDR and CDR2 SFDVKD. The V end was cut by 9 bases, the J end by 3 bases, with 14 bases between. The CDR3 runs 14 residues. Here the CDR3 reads CATPHEVINQPQHF. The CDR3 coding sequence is TGTGCCACCCCCCATGAGGTGATCAATCAGCCCCAGCATTTT.

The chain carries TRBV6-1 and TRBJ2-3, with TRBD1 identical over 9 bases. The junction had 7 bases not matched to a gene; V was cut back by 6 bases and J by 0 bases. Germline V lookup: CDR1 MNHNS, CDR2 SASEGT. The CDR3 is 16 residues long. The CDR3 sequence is CASRLTGGSSTDTQYF. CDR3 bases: TGTGCCAGCAGATTGACAGGGGGTTCTAGCACAGATACGCAGTATTTT.